These T cell receptor beta chains were read from a single sample in a study of metastatic and nonmetastatic thyroid tumors. With MiXCR, TCRdb reprocessed the PCR reads. The top ten hold under 7.5% of the sample, which has 25,000 to 30,000 clones, roughly 17% seen once. Sequencing was carried out using blood. Source of these receptors: a male donor with papillary thyroid cancer or a benign thyroid nodule (not recorded which). Some clones in this sample may be carry-over from other donors' samples. Each CDR3 is given with its conserved first and last residue. The D gene is left open where the match is weak. Not all rows give a size; the values are once, few, many and, for expanded clones, a class.

j_call	d_call	v_call	clone_size	cdr3_aa	cdr3_nt
TRBJ2-7	NA	TRBV6-2/TRBV6-3	medium-sized	CASRGPKISDEQYF	TGTGCCAGCAGGGGCCCGAAGATTTCTGACGAGCAGTACTTC
TRBJ2-3	NA	TRBV5-5	many	CASSFLGRTDTQYF	TGTGCCAGCAGCTTTTTAGGACGCACAGATACGCAGTATTTT
TRBJ2-1	NA	TRBV7-3	NA	CVSSARDGDDEQFF	TGTGTCAGCAGCGCCCGGGACGGGGACGATGAGCAGTTCTTC
TRBJ2-7	NA	TRBV5-6	NA	CASSWTGTRDNYEQYF	TGTGCCAGCAGCTGGACCGGGACACGGGATAACTACGAGCAGTACTTC
TRBJ2-1	TRBD2	TRBV19	many	CASSRDWGLAGGDNEQFF	TGTGCCAGTAGTAGAGATTGGGGACTAGCGGGAGGGGACAATGAGCAGTTCTTC
TRBJ1-6	TRBD1	TRBV11-1	few	CASRDRGNSPLHF	TGTGCCAGCAGGGACAGGGGTAATTCACCCCTCCACTTT
TRBJ1-2	TRBD1	TRBV6-1	many	CASVAPGGAGYTF	TGTGCCAGCGTTGCCCCAGGGGGCGCCGGCTACACCTTC
TRBJ1-1	NA	TRBV9	many	CASSGPMGNTEAFF	TGTGCCAGCAGCGGGCCGATGGGGAACACTGAAGCTTTCTTT
TRBJ1-5	NA	TRBV7-2	NA	CASSLRGAQPQHF	TGTGCCAGCAGCTTGCGGGGGGCGCAGCCCCAGCATTTT
TRBJ2-2	TRBD2	TRBV28	many	CASSLRLAGSGELFF	TGTGCCAGCAGTTTACGACTAGCGGGATCCGGGGAGCTGTTTTTT
TRBJ2-7	NA	TRBV18	many	CASSPQPTSYEQYF	TGTGCCAGCTCACCCCAACCCACCTCCTACGAGCAGTACTTC
TRBJ2-3	NA	TRBV13	many	CASSLLGGSTDTQYF	TGTGCCAGCAGCTTACTAGGCGGGAGCACAGATACGCAGTATTTT
TRBJ2-4	NA	TRBV6-1	many	CASSSLSQNIQYF	TGTGCTAGCAGTTCCCTTTCTCAAAACATTCAGTACTTC
TRBJ2-7	NA	TRBV20-1	NA	CSAREPGYEQYF	TGCAGTGCTAGAGAGCCCGGGTACGAGCAGTACTTC
TRBJ1-5	NA	TRBV2	many	CASSEQGFDQPQHF	TGTGCCAGCAGTGAACAGGGGTTCGATCAGCCCCAGCATTTT
TRBJ1-5	NA	TRBV28	many	CASSPGSGNQPQHF	TGTGCCAGCAGTCCAGGGAGTGGGAATCAGCCCCAGCATTTT
TRBJ2-2	NA	TRBV2	many	CASSGSQGGTGELFF	TGTGCCAGCAGTGGTTCACAGGGAGGCACCGGGGAGCTGTTTTTT
TRBJ1-5	TRBD1	TRBV20-1	few	CSARDRGNQPQHF	TGCAGTGCTAGGGACAGGGGCAATCAGCCCCAGCATTTT
TRBJ2-7	NA	TRBV6-6	few	CASSYRENDEQYF	TGTGCCAGCAGTTACAGGGAAAATGACGAGCAGTACTTC
TRBJ1-1	TRBD1	TRBV28	NA	CASSLGGTGVEAFF	TGTGCCAGCAGTTTAGGGGGGACAGGAGTTGAAGCTTTCTTT
TRBJ1-4	NA	TRBV6-1	many	CASSARQPDNEKLFF	TGTGCCAGCAGTGCCCGACAGCCTGATAATGAAAAACTGTTTTTT
TRBJ1-5	NA	TRBV6-1	medium-sized	CASSEAPVEPQHF	TGTGCCAGCAGTGAAGCTCCGGTTGAGCCCCAGCATTTT
TRBJ2-5	NA	TRBV3-1	many	CASSPIREEETQYF	TGTGCCAGCAGCCCGATCCGGGAAGAAGAGACCCAGTACTTC
TRBJ2-7	TRBD1	TRBV28	many	CASSPPGQGSYEQYF	TGTGCCAGCAGCCCCCCGGGACAGGGGTCCTACGAGCAGTACTTC
TRBJ2-6	NA	TRBV28	medium-sized	CASSGLEAGANVLTF	TGTGCCAGCAGTGGCCTTGAAGCTGGGGCCAACGTCCTGACTTTC
TRBJ2-1	NA	TRBV12-3/TRBV12-4	few	CASCRSSYNERFF	TGCGCCAGCTGCCGGAGTTCCTACAATGAGCGGTTCTTC
TRBJ2-1	TRBD2	TRBV27	few	CASSTASGTQFF	TGTGCCAGCAGTACCGCAAGCGGGACCCAGTTCTTC
TRBJ1-6	NA	TRBV9	NA	CASSADIGVYNSPLHF	TGTGCCAGCAGCGCCGACATTGGAGTTTATAATTCACCCCTCCACTTT
TRBJ2-7	NA	TRBV3-1	many	CASSHGGQRSYEQYF	TGTGCCAGCAGCCATGGGGGTCAAAGATCCTACGAGCAGTACTTC
TRBJ2-5	NA	TRBV5-1	many	CASSLQPPGAGETQYF	TGCGCCAGCAGCTTGCAGCCCCCGGGGGCTGGAGAGACCCAGTACTTC
TRBJ2-7	NA	TRBV11-1	many	CASSLVRDGFPIEQYF	TGTGCCAGCAGCTTAGTCAGGGACGGCTTTCCCATCGAGCAGTACTTC
TRBJ2-7	NA	TRBV11-3	NA	CASSLGVGGSYEQYF	TGTGCCAGCAGCTTGGGAGTCGGCGGTTCCTACGAGCAGTACTTC
TRBJ2-7	NA	TRBV29-1	few	CSVGGRLLEQYF	TGCAGCGTTGGTGGACGGCTCCTCGAGCAGTACTTC
TRBJ1-2	TRBD1	TRBV7-2	NA	CASSLTGGDGYTF	TGTGCCAGCAGTCTTACAGGGGGAGATGGCTACACCTTC
TRBJ1-5	TRBD1	TRBV2	few	CASSEQDRGLQPKHF	TGTGCCAGTAGTGAACAGGACAGGGGGCTTCAGCCCAAGCATTTT
TRBJ1-5	NA	TRBV24-1	many	CATSGRSGPNQPQHF	TGTGCCACCAGTGGGCGTTCGGGGCCAAATCAGCCCCAGCATTTT
TRBJ2-7	NA	TRBV11-2	many	CASSFSAYEQYF	TGTGCCAGCAGCTTTTCAGCGTACGAGCAGTACTTC
TRBJ2-7	TRBD1	TRBV6-1	medium-sized	CASGDRARGYEQYF	TGTGCCAGCGGGGACAGGGCGAGGGGCTACGAGCAGTACTTC
TRBJ2-1	TRBD2	TRBV9	many	CASEAGGNNEQFF	TGTGCCAGCGAAGCGGGAGGGAACAATGAGCAGTTCTTC
TRBJ2-1	TRBD1	TRBV12-3/TRBV12-4	few	CASILGQASDEQFF	TGTGCCAGCATTTTAGGACAGGCCAGCGATGAGCAGTTCTTC
TRBJ2-7	NA	TRBV7-8	many	CASSFRQSSYEQYF	TGTGCCAGCAGCTTCAGACAGAGCTCCTACGAGCAGTACTTC
TRBJ2-7	TRBD2	TRBV10-3	few	CAISEGTSGTYEQYF	TGTGCCATCAGTGAAGGGACTAGCGGGACCTACGAGCAGTACTTC
TRBJ2-7	NA	TRBV28	NA	CASSSPVLGGVYEQYF	TGTGCCAGCAGCTCTCCGGTTCTGGGCGGTGTCTACGAGCAGTACTTC
TRBJ2-1	NA	TRBV27	NA	CASSSPTSREQFF	TGTGCCAGCAGTTCCCCTACTAGTCGAGAGCAGTTCTTC
TRBJ2-3	TRBD2	TRBV7-6	once	CASSSGTSGRTDTQYF	TGTGCCAGCAGCTCAGGGACTAGCGGGAGAACAGATACGCAGTATTTT
TRBJ1-5	NA	TRBV27	many	CASSLGGIQPQHF	TGTGCCAGCAGTTTGGGGGGTATCCAGCCCCAGCATTTT
TRBJ1-4	NA	TRBV6-1	many	CASTSGELMVF	TGTGCCAGCACCTCAGGTGAATTAATGGTTTTT
TRBJ1-5	NA	TRBV18	many	CASSPDRANQPQHF	TGTGCCAGCTCACCAGACAGAGCCAATCAGCCCCAGCATTTT